This TCR beta chain is drawn from a study of T cell clonality in common variable immunodeficiency (dated by TCRdb to about 2015). The full study reports these points: TCRbeta clonality was higher in CVID subjects than in healthy controls (t-test p = 0.018), and the increase was most characteristic of about a third of subjects. Differences among patients in the CVID cohort limited the correlations between repertoire features and clinical complications. Despite equal DNA input, controls averaged approximately 77,000 unique sequences per sample versus around 30,000 in CVID samples. Fewer TCRbeta clones were shared among CVID subjects than among healthy controls (p < 0.0001). CVID TCRbeta sequences were reported to have fewer deletions and N-nucleotide insertions and to lack highly modified clones with 13 or more V deletions. According to the authors, figuring out what caused the increased clonality in CVID would require sequencing the repertoires of T cell subpopulations.

Equivalent amounts of genomic DNA from CVID and control samples were used as sequencing input. For every sample, a 60 bp segment covering the rearranged TCRbeta CDR3 region was amplified and then sequenced. The immunoSEQ assay, a bias-corrected multiplex PCR combined with high-throughput sequencing, was used to amplify TCRbeta. The authors' pipeline ran thus. Every unique nucleotide sequence was considered a clone and was annotated with V, D and J genes, copy number and frequency. Sequences were labeled productive if in frame, and non-productive if out of frame or containing stop codons. As previously described, clonality was calculated on the basis of Shannon's entropy. The predicted amino acid sequences of productive clones were used to derive mean CDR3 Kyte-Doolittle hydropathy. Hierarchical clustering of scaled V gene usage was performed with the R hclust function using Manhattan distance and complete linkage. Clone sharing by CDR3 amino acid sequence was assessed by resampling 12 repertoires per group over 100 rounds. The repertoires were searched for 60 to 70 published EBV-specific TCRbeta sequences and some 240 published CMV-specific TCRbeta sequences. Analysis left out two CVID samples that produced under 10,000 sequences, so a few dozen CVID repertoires remained. TCRdb carries this immuneACCESS record with in-frame sequences only. Its versions omit some clonotypes, under half of them owing to an unresolved V gene in the studies checked, with the rest unexplained. That table gives V, J and clone size, and the DNA gave D and trimming. This sample contains tens of thousands of clones, none of which is a singleton. 6% to 8% of the sample rests with the top ten.

CDR1 and CDR2 are read off the germline V gene as SGDLS and YYNGEE. From the cysteine up to the phenylalanine, the CDR3 has a length of 15 residues. Only the CDR3 bases that were read are kept: 36 of them, in frame from base 1. V and J are trimmed by 4 bases and 5 bases, and the gene matches miss 8 bases of the junction. Standard criteria, namely reduction of serum IgG, IgA and/or IgM below the normal range together with specific antibody deficiency, were applied for the diagnosis of CVID. There were some 42 subjects in the CVID group (roughly 30 male and roughly 15 female), ranging in age from about 8 to 70 years, with a mean age of roughly 39. Predominantly Caucasian heritage was noted among both the CVID patients and the healthy controls. Replacement immunoglobulin therapy had been administered to all CVID subjects for at least one year at the time of study participation. When blood was collected, none of the CVID subjects were ill or on immunomodulatory or immunosuppressive medication. Heparinized peripheral whole blood samples of about 5 to 9 ml were collected from each donor. Genomic DNA from adults with common variable immune deficiency (CVID) and from healthy adult controls was used to sequence TCRbeta CDR3 repertoires. Diluted blood was subjected to density centrifugation over Hypaque 1077 or Ficoll-Paque for isolation of peripheral blood mononuclear cells. Genomic DNA was extracted from unsorted mononuclear cells by Qiagen column purification or by a centrifugation-based method.

This clone is medium-sized (0.01 to 0.1%). Its antigen remains undetermined. The missing CDR3 end, 3 residues past where the read stops, is filled in from the germline J gene. The chain couples TRBV9 to TRBJ1-4; the central 7 bases match TRBD1. The clonotype comes from a human donor with common variable immunodeficiency. The sample was peripheral blood mononuclear cells. CDR3 reads: CASSRDGTENEKLFF. Incomplete CDR3 DNA: TGTGCCAGCAGCCGAGACGGGACAGAGAATGAAAAA.